Sequencing of this TCR beta chain was carried out in a study of shared clonotypes between healthy human individuals. For the study at large: Three men and a couple of women, aged 18 to 49, were donors.

Samples underwent the assay at deep level. Here immunoSEQ multiplex PCR was the method, and the copy in TCRdb shows in-frame clones only, minus some. The sample lists some 740,000 clones, almost 95% occurring once. Naivety among CD8 cells was defined by CD45RO negativity and positive CCR7 selection, thereby excluding terminally differentiated effector memory CD45RA+ cells. Germline CDR1 LGHNA, CDR2 YSLEER. CDR3 length: 19 residues. Unmatched junction bases numbered 17, after V lost 0 bases and J lost 4 bases. V gene TRBV4-3 combines with J gene TRBJ1-1, with 7 bases fitting TRBD1. Material: naive CD8+ T cells sorted from blood. This receptor was obtained from a man younger than 40 in good health. This chain's CDR3 is CASSQDSGTAGVGFTEAFF. DNA of the CDR3: TGCGCCAGCAGCCAAGATTCAGGGACAGCGGGCGTGGGGTTCACTGAAGCTTTCTTT.